This T cell receptor (beta chain) was captured by sequencing in a study of CD8 T cells in ankylosing spondylitis. Study-wide points: It appeared that ankylosing spondylitis blood was characterized by a TCR beta motif of several highly homologous variants. In the blood and synovial fluid of reactive arthritis, some motif variants had been previously reported. The clones that were linked to disease were reported to be significantly enriched in matched synovial fluid samples from ankylosing spondylitis patients. Peripheral blood samples showed relatively rare disease-linked clones, and these clones were CD8+.

A quantitative 5'-RACE method, one with molecular barcodes, was used to make TCR beta libraries. TCRdb used MiXCR to reprocess the 5' RACE reads, holding one entry per CDR3 protein. This table has roughly 220,000 distinct CDR3 sequences, around 19% appearing once. This clonotype was found many times. Antigen: not known. This CDR3 region has 11 residues. Deletions cut 4 bases from V and 9 bases from J, with 7 bases between. The source of this sequence is a male donor with ankylosing spondylitis. The chain uses TRBV12-3 or TRBV12-4 and TRBJ2-1; D is unresolved. The sample comprised blood, either unsorted or a sorted T cell fraction (not recorded which). Written as DNA, the CDR3 is TGTGCCAGCAGTTGGTCGATTGAGCAGTTCTTC. Translating gives CASSWSIEQFF.